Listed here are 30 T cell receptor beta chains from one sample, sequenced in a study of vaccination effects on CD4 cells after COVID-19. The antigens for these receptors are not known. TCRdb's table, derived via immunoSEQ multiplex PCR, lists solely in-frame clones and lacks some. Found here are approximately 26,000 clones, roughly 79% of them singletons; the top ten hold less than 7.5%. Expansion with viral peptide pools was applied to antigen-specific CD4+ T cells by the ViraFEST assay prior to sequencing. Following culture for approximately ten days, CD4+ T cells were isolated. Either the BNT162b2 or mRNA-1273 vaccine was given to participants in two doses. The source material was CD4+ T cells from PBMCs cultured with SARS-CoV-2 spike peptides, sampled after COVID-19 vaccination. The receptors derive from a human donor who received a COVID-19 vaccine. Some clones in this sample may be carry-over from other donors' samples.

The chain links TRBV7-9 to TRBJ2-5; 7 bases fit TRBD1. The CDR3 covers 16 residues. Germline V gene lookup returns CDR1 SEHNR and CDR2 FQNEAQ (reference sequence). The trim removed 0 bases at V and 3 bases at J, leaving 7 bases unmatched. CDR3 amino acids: CASSLALPGGKETQYF. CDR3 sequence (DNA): TGTGCCAGCAGCTTAGCGCTGCCAGGGGGAAAAGAGACCCAGTACTTC.

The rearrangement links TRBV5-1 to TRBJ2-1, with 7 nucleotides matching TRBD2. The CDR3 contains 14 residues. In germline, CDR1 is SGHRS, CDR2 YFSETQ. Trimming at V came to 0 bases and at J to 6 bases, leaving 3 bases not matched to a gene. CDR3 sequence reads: CASSLARGGNEQFF. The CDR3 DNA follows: TGCGCCAGCAGCTTGGCCCGCGGGGGCAATGAGCAGTTCTTC.

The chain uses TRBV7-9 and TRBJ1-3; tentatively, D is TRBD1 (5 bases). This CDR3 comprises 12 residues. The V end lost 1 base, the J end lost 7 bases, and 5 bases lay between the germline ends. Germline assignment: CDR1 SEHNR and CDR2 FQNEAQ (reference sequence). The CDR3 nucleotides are TGTGCCAGCAGCTTAGAGGGGAACACCATATATTTT. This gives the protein CASSLEGNTIYF.

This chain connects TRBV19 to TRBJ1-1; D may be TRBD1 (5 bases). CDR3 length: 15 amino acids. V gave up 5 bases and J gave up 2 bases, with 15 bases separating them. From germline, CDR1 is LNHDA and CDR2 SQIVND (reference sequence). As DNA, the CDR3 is TGTGCCAGTAGTGCCCCTGACAGTTTCAACACTGAAGCTTTCTTT. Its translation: CASSAPDSFNTEAFF.

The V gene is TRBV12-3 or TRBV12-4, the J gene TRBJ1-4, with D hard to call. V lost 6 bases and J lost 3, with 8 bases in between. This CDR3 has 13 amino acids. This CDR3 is CASRADSNEKLFF. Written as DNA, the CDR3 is TGTGCCAGCAGGGCGGATTCTAATGAAAAACTGTTTTTT.

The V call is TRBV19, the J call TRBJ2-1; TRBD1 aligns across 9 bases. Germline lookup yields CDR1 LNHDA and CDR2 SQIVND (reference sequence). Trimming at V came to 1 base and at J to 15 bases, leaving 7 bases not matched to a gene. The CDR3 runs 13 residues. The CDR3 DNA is TGTGCCAGTAGTATAGCCCCGGGACAGGGAAGGTTCTTC. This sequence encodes CASSIAPGQGRFF.

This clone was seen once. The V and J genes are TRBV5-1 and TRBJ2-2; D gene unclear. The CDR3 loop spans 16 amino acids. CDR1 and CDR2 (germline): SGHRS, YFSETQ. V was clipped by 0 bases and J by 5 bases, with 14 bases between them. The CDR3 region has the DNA TGCGCCAGCAGCTTGGTAGCCCTAATCGGGACCGGGGAGCTGTTTTTT. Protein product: CASSLVALIGTGELFF.

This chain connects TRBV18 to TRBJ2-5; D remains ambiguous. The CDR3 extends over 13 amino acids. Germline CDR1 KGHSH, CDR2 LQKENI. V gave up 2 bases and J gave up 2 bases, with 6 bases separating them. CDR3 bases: TGTGCCAGCTCACCAGGCAGTCAAGAGACCCAGTACTTC. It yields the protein CASSPGSQETQYF.

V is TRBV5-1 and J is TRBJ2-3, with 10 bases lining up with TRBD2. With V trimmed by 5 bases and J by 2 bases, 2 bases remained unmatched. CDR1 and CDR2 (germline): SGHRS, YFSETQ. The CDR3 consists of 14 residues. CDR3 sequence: CASSGLADTDTQYF. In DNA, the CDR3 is TGCGCCAGCAGTGGACTAGCGGACACAGATACGCAGTATTTT.

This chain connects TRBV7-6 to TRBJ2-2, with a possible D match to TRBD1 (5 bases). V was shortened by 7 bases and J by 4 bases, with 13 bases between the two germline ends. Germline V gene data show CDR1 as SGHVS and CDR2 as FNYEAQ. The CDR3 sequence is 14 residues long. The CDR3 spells CASTPLQGTGELFF. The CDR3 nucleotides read TGTGCCAGCACCCCGCTCCAGGGCACCGGGGAGCTGTTTTTT.

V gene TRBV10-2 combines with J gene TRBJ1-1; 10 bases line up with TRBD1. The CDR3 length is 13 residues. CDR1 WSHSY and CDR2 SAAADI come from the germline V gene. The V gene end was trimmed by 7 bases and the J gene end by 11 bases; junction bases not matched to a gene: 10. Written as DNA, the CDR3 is TGCGCCAGCACGGGACAGGGGTATCCTCGGGCTTTCTTT. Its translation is CASTGQGYPRAFF.

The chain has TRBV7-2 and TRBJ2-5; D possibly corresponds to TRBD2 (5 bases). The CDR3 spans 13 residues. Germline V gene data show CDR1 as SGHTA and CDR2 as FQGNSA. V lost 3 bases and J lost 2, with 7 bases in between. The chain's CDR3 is CASSFREQETQYF. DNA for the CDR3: TGTGCCAGCAGCTTCCGGGAACAAGAGACCCAGTACTTC.

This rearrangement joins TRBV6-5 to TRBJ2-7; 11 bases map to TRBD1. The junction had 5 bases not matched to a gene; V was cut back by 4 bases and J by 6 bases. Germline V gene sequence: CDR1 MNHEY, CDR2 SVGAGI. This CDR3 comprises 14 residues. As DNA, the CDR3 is TGTGCCAGCAGTTCCTACGGGACAGGGGGCGAGCAGTACGTC. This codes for CASSSYGTGGEQYV.

This CDR3 is CASSEWDLGLSWQYV. In DNA, the CDR3 is TGTGCCAGCAGTGAATGGGACCTTGGGCTGAGCTGGCAGTACGTC. This chain uses TRBV2 with TRBJ2-7; either TRBD1 or TRBD2 may supply D (5 bases each). CDR3 length: 15 amino acids. Germline V gene sequence: CDR1 SNHLY, CDR2 FYNNEI. Trimming cost V 2 bases and J 9 bases, with 20 bases left between them.

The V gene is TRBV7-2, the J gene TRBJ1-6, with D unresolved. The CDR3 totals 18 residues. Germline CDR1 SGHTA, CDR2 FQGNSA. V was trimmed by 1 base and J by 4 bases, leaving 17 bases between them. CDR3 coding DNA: TGTGCCAGCAGCTTAGGGGCAGCCGTAACCCTTTATAATTCACCCCTCCACTTT. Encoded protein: CASSLGAAVTLYNSPLHF.

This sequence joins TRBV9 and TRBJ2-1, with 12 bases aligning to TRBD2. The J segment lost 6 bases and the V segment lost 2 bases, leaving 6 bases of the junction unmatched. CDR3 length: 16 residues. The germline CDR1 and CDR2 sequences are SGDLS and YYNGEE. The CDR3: CASSVPSGGARNEQFF. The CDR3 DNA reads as TGTGCCAGCAGCGTTCCTAGCGGGGGGGCCCGCAATGAGCAGTTCTTC.

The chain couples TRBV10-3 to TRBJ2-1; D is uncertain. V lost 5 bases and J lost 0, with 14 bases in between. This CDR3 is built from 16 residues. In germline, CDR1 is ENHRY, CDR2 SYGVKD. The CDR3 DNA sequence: TGTGCCATCAGTTCAGTTGTAGGCCGCTCCTACAATGAGCAGTTCTTC. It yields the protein CAISSVVGRSYNEQFF.

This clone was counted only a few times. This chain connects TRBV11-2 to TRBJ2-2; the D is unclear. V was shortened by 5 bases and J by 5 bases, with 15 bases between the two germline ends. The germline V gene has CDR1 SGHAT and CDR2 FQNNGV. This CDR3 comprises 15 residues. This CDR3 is CASSRSGEITGELFF. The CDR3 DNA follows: TGTGCCAGCAGCCGGAGTGGGGAAATAACCGGGGAGCTGTTTTTT.

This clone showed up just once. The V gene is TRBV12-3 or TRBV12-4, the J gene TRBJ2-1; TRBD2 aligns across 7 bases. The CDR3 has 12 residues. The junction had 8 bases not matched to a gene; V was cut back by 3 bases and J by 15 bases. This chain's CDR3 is CASSLGGGRRFF. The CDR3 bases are TGTGCCAGCAGTTTGGGGGGGGGACGGCGGTTCTTC.

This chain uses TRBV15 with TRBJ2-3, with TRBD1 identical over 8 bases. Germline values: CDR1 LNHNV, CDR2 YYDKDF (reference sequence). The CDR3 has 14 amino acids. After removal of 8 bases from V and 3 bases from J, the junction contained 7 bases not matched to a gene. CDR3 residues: CATGQGLPTDTQYF. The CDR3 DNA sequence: TGTGCCACCGGACAGGGCCTACCGACAGATACGCAGTATTTT.

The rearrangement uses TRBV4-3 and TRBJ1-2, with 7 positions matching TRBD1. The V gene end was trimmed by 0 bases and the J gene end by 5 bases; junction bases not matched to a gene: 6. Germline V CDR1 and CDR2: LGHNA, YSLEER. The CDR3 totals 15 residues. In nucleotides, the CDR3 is TGCGCCAGCAGCCAAGACTTGCAGGGGGGGTATGGCTACACCTTC. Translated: CASSQDLQGGYGYTF.

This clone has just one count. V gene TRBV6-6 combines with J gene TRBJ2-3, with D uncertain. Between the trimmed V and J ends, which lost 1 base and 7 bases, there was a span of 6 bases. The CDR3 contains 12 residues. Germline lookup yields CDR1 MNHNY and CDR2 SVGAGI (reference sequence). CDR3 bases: TGTGCCAGCAGTTACTTGGGAAATACGCAGTATTTT. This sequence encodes CASSYLGNTQYF.

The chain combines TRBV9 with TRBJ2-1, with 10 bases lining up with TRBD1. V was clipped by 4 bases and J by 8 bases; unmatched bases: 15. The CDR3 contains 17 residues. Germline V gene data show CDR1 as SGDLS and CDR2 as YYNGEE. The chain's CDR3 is CASSRRGTGVAGDEQFF. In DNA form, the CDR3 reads TGTGCCAGCAGCCGACGCGGGACAGGGGTCGCTGGGGATGAGCAGTTCTTC.

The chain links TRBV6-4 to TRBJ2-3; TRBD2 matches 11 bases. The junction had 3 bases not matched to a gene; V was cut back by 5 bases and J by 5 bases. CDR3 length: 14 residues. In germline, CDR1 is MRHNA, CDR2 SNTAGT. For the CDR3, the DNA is TGTGCCAGCAGTACTAGCGGGGGAGGAGATACGCAGTATTTT. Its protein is CASSTSGGGDTQYF.

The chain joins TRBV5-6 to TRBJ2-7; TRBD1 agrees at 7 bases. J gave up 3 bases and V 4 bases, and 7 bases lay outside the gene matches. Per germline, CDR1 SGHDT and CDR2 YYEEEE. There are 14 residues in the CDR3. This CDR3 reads CASSTRQGIYEQYV. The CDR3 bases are TGTGCCAGCAGCACTCGACAGGGAATCTACGAGCAGTACGTC.

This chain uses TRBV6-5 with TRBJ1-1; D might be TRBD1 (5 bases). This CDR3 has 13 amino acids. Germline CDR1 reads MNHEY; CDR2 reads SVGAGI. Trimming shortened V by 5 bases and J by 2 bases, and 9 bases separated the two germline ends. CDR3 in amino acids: CASSRQQNTEAFF. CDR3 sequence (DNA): TGTGCCAGCAGTCGACAGCAAAACACTGAAGCTTTCTTT.

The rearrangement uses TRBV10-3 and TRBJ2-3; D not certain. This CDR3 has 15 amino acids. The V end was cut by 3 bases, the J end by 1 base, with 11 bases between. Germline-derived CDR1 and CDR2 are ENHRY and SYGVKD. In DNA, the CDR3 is TGTGCCATCAGTGATGCCCACCGCGGCACAGATACGCAGTATTTT. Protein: CAISDAHRGTDTQYF.

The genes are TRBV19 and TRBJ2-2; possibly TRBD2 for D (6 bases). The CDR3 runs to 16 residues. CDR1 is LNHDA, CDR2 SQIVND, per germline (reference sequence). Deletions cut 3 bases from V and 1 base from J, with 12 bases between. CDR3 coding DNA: TGTGCCAGTAGTATTAAAACTAGCCTGAACACCGGGGAGCTGTTTTTT. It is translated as CASSIKTSLNTGELFF.

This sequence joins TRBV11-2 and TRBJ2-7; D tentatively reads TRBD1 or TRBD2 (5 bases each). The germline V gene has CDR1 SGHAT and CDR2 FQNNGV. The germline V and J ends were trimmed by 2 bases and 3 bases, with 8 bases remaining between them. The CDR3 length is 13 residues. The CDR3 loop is CASSLRDHYEQYV. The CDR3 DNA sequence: TGTGCCAGCAGCTTAAGGGACCACTACGAGCAGTACGTC.

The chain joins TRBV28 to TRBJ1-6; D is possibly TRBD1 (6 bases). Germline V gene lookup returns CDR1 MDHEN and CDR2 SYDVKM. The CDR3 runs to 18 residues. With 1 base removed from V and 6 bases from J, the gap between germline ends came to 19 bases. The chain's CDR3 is CASSLFDQTGNFNSPLHF. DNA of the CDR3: TGTGCCAGCAGTTTATTCGACCAGACAGGCAACTTTAATTCACCCCTCCACTTT. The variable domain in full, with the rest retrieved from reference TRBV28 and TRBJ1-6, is DVKVTQSSRYLVKRTGEKVFLECVQDMDHENMFWYRQDPGLGLRLIYFSYDVKMKEKGDIPEGYSVSREKKERFSLILESASTNQTSMYLCASSLFDQTGNFNSPLHFGNGTRLTVT.